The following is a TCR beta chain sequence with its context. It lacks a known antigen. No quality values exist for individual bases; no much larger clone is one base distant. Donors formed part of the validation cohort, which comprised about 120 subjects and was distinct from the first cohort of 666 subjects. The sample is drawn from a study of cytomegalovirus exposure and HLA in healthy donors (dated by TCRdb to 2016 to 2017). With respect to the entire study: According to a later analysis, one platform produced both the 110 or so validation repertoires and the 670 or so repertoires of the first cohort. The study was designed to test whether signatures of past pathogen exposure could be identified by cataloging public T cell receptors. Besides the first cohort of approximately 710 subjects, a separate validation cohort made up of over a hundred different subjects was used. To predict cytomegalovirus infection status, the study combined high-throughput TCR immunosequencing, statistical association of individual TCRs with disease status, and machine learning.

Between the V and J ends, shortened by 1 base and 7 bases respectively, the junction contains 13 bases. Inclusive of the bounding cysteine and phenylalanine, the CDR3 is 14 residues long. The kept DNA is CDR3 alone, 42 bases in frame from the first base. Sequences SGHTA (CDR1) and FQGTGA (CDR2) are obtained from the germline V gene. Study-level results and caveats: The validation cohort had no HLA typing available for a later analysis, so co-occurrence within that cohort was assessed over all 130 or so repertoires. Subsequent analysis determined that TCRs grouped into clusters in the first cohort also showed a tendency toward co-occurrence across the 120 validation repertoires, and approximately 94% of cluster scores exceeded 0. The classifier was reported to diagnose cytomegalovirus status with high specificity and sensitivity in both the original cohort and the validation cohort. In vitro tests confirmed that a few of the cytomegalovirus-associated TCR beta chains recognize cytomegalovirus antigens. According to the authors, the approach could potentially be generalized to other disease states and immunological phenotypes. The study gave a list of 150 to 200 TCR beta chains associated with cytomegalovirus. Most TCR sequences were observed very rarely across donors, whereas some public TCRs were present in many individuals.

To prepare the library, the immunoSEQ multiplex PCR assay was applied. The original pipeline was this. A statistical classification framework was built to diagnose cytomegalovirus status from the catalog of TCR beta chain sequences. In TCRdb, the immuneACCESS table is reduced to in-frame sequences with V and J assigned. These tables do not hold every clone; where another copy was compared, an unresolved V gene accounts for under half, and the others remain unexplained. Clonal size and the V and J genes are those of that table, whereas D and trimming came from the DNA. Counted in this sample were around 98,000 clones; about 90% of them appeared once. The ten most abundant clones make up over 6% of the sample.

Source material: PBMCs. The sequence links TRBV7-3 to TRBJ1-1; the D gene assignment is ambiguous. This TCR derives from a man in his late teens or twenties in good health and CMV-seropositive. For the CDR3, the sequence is CASSLIPGTDEAFF. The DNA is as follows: TGTGCCAGCAGCTTAATACCGGGAACAGATGAAGCTTTCTTT.